The present TCR beta chain was sequenced within a study of a mutant IDH1 vaccine in newly diagnosed glioma. Per germline, CDR1 GTSNPN and CDR2 SVGIG (reference sequence). V was pared by 6 bases and J by 2 bases, with 6 bases of the junction left unmatched. The CDR3 covers 13 residues. In regard to this clone: The antigen is not known.

Regarding time point: week 47, end of study. Doses consisted of 300 ug of mutant IDH1 20-mer peptide each, paired with topical imiquimod. Profiling relied on immunoSEQ multiplex PCR, and the TCRdb table lists in-frame clones only, not all of them. The repertoire has 25,000 to 35,000 clones, roughly four fifths of them found once; the top ten carry about 30%. V is TRBV30 and J is TRBJ2-7; 8 bases map to TRBD2. This sequence originates from a man aged 30-40 years with glioma. The sample consisted of PBMCs, taken from a glioma patient whose treatment included an IDH1 peptide vaccine. The CDR3 reads CACRAGETYEQYF. The CDR3 coding sequence is TGTGCCTGTCGAGCGGGAGAGACCTACGAGCAGTACTTC.